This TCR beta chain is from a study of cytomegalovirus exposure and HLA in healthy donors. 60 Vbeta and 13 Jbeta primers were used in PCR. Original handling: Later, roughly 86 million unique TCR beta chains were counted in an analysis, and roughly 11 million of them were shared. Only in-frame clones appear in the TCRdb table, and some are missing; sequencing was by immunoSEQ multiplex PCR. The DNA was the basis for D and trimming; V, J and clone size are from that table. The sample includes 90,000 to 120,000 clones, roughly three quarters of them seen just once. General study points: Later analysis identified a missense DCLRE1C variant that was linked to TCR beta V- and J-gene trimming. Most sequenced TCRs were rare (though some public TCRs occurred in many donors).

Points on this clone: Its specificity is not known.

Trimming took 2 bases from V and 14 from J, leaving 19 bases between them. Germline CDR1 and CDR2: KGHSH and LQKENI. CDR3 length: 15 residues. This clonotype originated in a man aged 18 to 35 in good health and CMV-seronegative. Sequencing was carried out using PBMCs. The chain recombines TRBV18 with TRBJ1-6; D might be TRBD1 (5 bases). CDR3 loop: CASSPSEGAKGTLHF. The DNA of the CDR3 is TGTGCCAGCTCACCATCGGAAGGGGCCAAAGGCACCCTCCACTTT.